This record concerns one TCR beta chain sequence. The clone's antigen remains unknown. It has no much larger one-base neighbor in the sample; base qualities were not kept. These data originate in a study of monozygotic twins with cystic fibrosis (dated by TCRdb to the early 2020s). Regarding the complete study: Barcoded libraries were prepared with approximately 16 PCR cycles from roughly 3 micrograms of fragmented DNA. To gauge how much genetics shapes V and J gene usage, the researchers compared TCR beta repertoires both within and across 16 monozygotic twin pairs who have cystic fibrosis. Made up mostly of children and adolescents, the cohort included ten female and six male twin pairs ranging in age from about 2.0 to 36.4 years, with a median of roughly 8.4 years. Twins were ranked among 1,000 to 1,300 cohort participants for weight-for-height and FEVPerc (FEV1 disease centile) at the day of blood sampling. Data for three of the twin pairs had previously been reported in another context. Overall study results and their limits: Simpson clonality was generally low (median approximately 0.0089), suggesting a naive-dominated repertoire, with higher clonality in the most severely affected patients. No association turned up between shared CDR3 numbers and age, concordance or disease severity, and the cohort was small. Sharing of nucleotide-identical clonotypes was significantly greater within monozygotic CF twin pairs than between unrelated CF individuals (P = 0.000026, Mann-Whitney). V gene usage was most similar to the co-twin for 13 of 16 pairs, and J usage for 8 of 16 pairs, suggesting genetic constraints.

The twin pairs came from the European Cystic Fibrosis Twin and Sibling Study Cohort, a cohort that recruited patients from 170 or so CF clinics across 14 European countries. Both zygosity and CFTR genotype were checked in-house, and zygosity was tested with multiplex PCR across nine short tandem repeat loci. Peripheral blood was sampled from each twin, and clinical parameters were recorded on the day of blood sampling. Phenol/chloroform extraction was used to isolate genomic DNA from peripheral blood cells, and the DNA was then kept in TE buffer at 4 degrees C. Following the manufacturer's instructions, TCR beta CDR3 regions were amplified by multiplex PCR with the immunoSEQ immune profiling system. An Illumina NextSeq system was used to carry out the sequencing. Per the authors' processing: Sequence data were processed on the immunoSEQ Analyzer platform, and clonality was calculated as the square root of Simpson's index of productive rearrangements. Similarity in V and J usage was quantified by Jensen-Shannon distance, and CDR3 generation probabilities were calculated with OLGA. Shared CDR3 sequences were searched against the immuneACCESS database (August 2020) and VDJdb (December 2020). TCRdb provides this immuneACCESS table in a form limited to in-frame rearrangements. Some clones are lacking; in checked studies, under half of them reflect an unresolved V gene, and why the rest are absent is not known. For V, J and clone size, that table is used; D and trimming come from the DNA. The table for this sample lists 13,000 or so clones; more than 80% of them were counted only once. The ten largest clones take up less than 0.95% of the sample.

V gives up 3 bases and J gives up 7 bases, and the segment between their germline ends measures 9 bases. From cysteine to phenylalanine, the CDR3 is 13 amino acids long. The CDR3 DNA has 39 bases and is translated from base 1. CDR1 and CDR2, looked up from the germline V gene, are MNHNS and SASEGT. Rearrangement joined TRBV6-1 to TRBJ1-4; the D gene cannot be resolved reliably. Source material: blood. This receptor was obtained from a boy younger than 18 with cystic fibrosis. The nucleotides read TGTGCCAGCAGTGATGTGATCCGTGAAAAACTGTTTTTT. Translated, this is CASSDVIREKLFF.